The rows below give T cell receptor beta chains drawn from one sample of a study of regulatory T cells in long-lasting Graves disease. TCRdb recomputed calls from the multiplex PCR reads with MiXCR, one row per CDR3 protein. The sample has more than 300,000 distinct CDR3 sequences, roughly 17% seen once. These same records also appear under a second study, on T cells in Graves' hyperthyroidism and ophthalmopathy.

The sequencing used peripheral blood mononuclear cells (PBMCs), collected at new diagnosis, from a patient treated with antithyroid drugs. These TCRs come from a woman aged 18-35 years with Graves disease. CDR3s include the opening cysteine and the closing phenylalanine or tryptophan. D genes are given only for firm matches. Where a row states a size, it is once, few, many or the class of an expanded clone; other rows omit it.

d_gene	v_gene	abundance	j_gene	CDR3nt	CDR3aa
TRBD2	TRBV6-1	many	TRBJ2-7	TGTGCCAGCAGCGCGGGTGGAGGCGGGAGAAACGAGCAGTACTTC	CASSAGGGGRNEQYF
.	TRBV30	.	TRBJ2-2	TGTGCTGGGCAGGGGCCCTCGAACACCGGGGAGCTGTTTTTT	CAGQGPSNTGELFF
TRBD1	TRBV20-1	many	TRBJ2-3	TGCAGCGGGAACCCCGGGACAGGGTCCGCAGATACGCAGTATTTT	CSGNPGTGSADTQYF
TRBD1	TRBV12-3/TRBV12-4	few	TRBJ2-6	TGTGCCAGCAGTTTATATCGCAGGGGGCTAATCCCTGGGGCCAACGTCCTGACTTTC	CASSLYRRGLIPGANVLTF
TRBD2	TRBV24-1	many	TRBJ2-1	TGTGCCACCAGTACCTCGGGGGGACGTTCAAGGGAGCAGTTCTTC	CATSTSGGRSREQFF
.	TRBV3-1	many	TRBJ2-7	TGTGCCAGCAGCCAAGTACCCCACGAGCAGTACTTC	CASSQVPHEQYF
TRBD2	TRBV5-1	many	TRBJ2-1	TGCGCCAGCAGCTCACCGGGACTAGCCCCCTACAATGAGCAGTTCTTC	CASSSPGLAPYNEQFF
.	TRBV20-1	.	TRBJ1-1	TGCAGTGCTTTTCACAGGGTGGGGGACACTGAAGCTTTCTTT	CSAFHRVGDTEAFF
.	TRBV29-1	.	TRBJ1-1	TGCAGCGTTGTAAACCCCATGAACACTGAAGCTTTCTTT	CSVVNPMNTEAFF
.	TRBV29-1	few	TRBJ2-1	TGCAGCGTTGAGGGTAGCGGTGGGCCTAGGGATGAGCAGTTCTTC	CSVEGSGGPRDEQFF
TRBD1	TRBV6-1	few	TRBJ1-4	TGTGCCAGCAGTGAGGGGGACAGGGCCTCAACTAATGAAAAACTGTTTTTT	CASSEGDRASTNEKLFF
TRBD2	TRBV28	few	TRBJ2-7	TGTGCCAGCAGTTCGGCGGCTAGCGGGACCTACGAGCAGTACTTC	CASSSAASGTYEQYF
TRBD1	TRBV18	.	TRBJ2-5	TGTGCCAGCTCACCAAAGGGGGCCGAGCAAGAGACCCAGTACTTC	CASSPKGAEQETQYF
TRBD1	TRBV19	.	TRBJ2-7	TGTGCGAAAAGCCACCTGAAGGGGGCAGGGTACGAGCAGTACTTC	CAKSHLKGAGYEQYF
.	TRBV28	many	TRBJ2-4	TGTGCCAGCAGTTCCGTAATCCAGGGAGCCAAAAACATTCAGTACTTC	CASSSVIQGAKNIQYF
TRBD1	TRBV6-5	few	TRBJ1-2	TGTGCCAGCAGTTCCGGGACAGGGTCTTATGGCTACACCTTC	CASSSGTGSYGYTF
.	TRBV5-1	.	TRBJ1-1	TGCGCCAGCAGCTTTAGTTGGGGGACCACTGAAGCTTTCTTT	CASSFSWGTTEAFF
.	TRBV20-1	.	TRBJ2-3	TGCAGTGCGGAAGGGGGGGCCGGGAACACAGATACGCAGTATTTT	CSAEGGAGNTDTQYF
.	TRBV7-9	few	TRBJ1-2	TGTGCCAGCAGAGGACCCCTTGACTATGGCTACGCCTTC	CASRGPLDYGYAF
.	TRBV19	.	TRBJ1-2	TGTGCCAGTAGCCGAGGAGGCCCCTATGGCTACACCTTC	CASSRGGPYGYTF
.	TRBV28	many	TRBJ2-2	TGTGCCAGCAGTTGGGGAAGGACAGTAAACACCGGGGAGCTGTTTTTT	CASSWGRTVNTGELFF
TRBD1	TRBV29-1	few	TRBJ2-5	TGCAGCGTAACCAAAGACAGGGGGCGGCGGGAGACCCAGTACTTC	CSVTKDRGRRETQYF
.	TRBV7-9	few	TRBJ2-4	TGTGCCAGCAGCCCAAAACAGGGAAGGGTGAACATTCAGTACTTC	CASSPKQGRVNIQYF
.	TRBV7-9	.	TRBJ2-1	TGTGCCAGCAGGGGGTCTTACCAAGCCTACAATGAGCAGTTCTTC	CASRGSYQAYNEQFF
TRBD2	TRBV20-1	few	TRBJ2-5	TGCAGTGCTAGCCCTAGCGGGGGGACCGTAGGGGAGACCCAGTACTTC	CSASPSGGTVGETQYF
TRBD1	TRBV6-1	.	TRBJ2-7	TGTGCCAGCACCCCAAATCAATTTTTAGGACAGGACGGCTCCTACGAGCAGTACTTC	CASTPNQFLGQDGSYEQYF
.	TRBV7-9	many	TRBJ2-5	TGTGCCAGCAGCTCGGACAGACTCCAAGAGACCCAGTACTTC	CASSSDRLQETQYF
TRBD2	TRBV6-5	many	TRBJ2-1	TGTGCCAGCAGTTACCCCCAGAGCGGGAGGGGAGGGAATGAGCAGTTCTTC	CASSYPQSGRGGNEQFF
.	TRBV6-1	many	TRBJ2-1	TGTGCCAGCAGTGAACCGTGGGGGTCCTATGAGCAGTTCTTC	CASSEPWGSYEQFF
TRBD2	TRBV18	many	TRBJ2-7	TGTGCCAGCTCACCAGAGTCGGCGGGGGGGCCGAGAGAGCAGTACTTC	CASSPESAGGPREQYF
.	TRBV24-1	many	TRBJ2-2	TGTGCCACCAGTGACCCTCGTAGCGGAAACACCGGGGAGCTGTTTTTT	CATSDPRSGNTGELFF
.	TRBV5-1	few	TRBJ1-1	TGCGCCAGCAGCTTGTGGGGTTCCACTGAAGCTTTCTTT	CASSLWGSTEAFF
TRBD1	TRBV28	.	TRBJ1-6	TGTGCCAGCAGTCCCCGACAGGGGGCGGATAATTCACCCCTCCACTTT	CASSPRQGADNSPLHF
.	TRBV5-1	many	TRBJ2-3	TGCGCCAGCAGCTTGGTTCCGGTCAGCACAGATACGCAGTATTTT	CASSLVPVSTDTQYF
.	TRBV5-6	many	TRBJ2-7	TGTGCCAGCAGCCCGGGACTGACTACCTACGAGCAGTACTTC	CASSPGLTTYEQYF
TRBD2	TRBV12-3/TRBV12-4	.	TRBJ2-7	TGTGCCAGCAGTCCCGGACTAGCGGGTTTCACCTACGAGCAGTACTTC	CASSPGLAGFTYEQYF